The T cell receptor (beta chain) described here comes from a study of immune cell composition in non-small cell lung cancer. Regarding the study as a whole: It was not proven that tumour-reactive clones equal dominant tumour-associated clones. Lung adenocarcinomas had lower top 10 clone scores and clonality than squamous tumours. Tumour-associated clones >0.5% occurred in 25% to 40% of adenocarcinomas, roughly 80% of squamous.

Only in-frame clones appear in the TCRdb table, and some are missing; sequencing was by immunoSEQ multiplex PCR. This table holds some 14,000 clones, over 70% found once. This clone was observed once. What it recognizes is unknown. Germline loops: CDR1 SGHTA, CDR2 FQGTGA. The V gene end was trimmed by 2 bases and the J gene end by 2 bases; junction bases not matched to a gene: 3. The CDR3 has 14 amino acids. Genomic DNA came from frozen unsorted single-cell suspensions. Sample: lung tumor tissue. The source is a human donor with non-small cell lung cancer. V usage is TRBV7-3 and J usage is TRBJ2-7; 7 bases line up with TRBD1. CDR3 in DNA: TGTGCCAGCAGCTTAGGTCAGGGGGCCTACGAGCAGTACTTC. Its protein product is CASSLGQGAYEQYF.